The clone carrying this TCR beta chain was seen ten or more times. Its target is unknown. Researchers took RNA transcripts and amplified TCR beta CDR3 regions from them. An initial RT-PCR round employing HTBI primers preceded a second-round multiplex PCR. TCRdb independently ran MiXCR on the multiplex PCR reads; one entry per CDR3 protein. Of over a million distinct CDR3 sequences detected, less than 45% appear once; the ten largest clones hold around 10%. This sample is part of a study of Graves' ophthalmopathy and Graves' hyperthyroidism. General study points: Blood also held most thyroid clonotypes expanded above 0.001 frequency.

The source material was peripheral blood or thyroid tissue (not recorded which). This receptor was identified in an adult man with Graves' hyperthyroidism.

The CDR3 loop is CASVNGSPYEQYF. CDR3 DNA sequence: TGTGCCAGCGTGAACGGGTCCCCCTACGAGCAGTACTTC. The genes are TRBV2 and TRBJ2-7; D is ambiguous. Trimming shortened V by 8 bases and J by 2 bases, and 13 bases separated the two germline ends. The CDR3 runs 13 residues. The germline CDR1 and CDR2 sequences are SNHLY and FYNNEI.